A selection of T cell receptor beta chains follows, all from one sample in a study of CD8 T cells in ankylosing spondylitis. Via MiXCR, TCRdb re-called the 5' RACE reads, giving one row per CDR3 protein. This sample has fewer than 35,000 distinct CDR3 sequences; about 29% occur once, and the top ten carry under 60%. The sample comprised synovial fluid, either unsorted or a sorted T cell fraction (not recorded which). These receptors came from a male donor with ankylosing spondylitis. Each CDR3 is given with its conserved first and last residue. The D gene is left open where the match is weak. Clone size is not always given. Where it is, it says once, few, many or a class for expanded clones.

v_call: TRBV20-1; j_call: TRBJ2-7; clone_size: few; d_call: TRBD2; cdr3_aa: CSAPGTIFREQYF; cdr3_nt: TGCAGTGCACCGGGGACTATTTTTCGCGAGCAGTACTTC
v_call: TRBV2; j_call: TRBJ1-1; clone_size: -; d_call: -; cdr3_aa: CASSGLRGRTVNTEAFF; cdr3_nt: TGTGCCAGCAGTGGGCTTCGGGGGCGGACAGTAAACACTGAAGCTTTCTTT
v_call: TRBV30; j_call: TRBJ2-2; clone_size: -; d_call: -; cdr3_aa: CAWIPGLLNTGELFF; cdr3_nt: TGTGCCTGGATCCCCGGGCTCTTGAACACCGGGGAGCTGTTTTTT
v_call: TRBV20-1; j_call: TRBJ1-1; clone_size: -; d_call: -; cdr3_aa: CSAPGTLGTEAFF; cdr3_nt: TGCAGTGCCCCCGGGACGTTGGGGACTGAAGCTTTCTTT
v_call: TRBV7-2; j_call: TRBJ2-7; clone_size: few; d_call: TRBD2; cdr3_aa: CASSQRTSGTYEQYF; cdr3_nt: TGTGCCAGCAGCCAGAGGACTAGCGGTACCTACGAGCAGTACTTC
v_call: TRBV20-1; j_call: TRBJ2-1; clone_size: -; d_call: TRBD2; cdr3_aa: CSANDPGGFGDNEQFF; cdr3_nt: TGCAGTGCTAATGACCCCGGGGGGTTCGGCGACAATGAGCAGTTCTTC
v_call: TRBV7-6; j_call: TRBJ1-4; clone_size: few; d_call: TRBD1; cdr3_aa: CASSSDRVGEKLFF; cdr3_nt: TGTGCCAGCAGCTCGGACAGGGTTGGTGAAAAACTGTTTTTT
v_call: TRBV24-1; j_call: TRBJ2-1; clone_size: -; d_call: -; cdr3_aa: CATSDLQDEYNEQFF; cdr3_nt: TGTGCCACCAGTGATTTGCAAGACGAGTACAATGAGCAGTTCTTC
v_call: TRBV3-1; j_call: TRBJ2-1; clone_size: few; d_call: TRBD1; cdr3_aa: CASSHRGDRVYNEQFF; cdr3_nt: TGTGCCAGCAGCCACCGAGGGGACAGGGTCTACAATGAGCAGTTCTTC
v_call: TRBV12-5; j_call: TRBJ1-1; clone_size: -; d_call: -; cdr3_aa: CASGKDSVGTEAFF; cdr3_nt: TGTGCTAGTGGTAAGGACAGCGTCGGCACTGAAGCTTTCTTT
v_call: TRBV5-4; j_call: TRBJ1-2; clone_size: -; d_call: TRBD1; cdr3_aa: CASSLPGQGANYGYTF; cdr3_nt: TGTGCCAGCAGCTTGCCCGGACAGGGGGCTAACTATGGCTACACCTTC
v_call: TRBV27; j_call: TRBJ2-1; clone_size: few; d_call: TRBD2; cdr3_aa: CASSTMDRGGLAGASSEFF; cdr3_nt: TGTGCCAGCAGTACAATGGACAGGGGTGGACTAGCGGGAGCCTCATCCGAGTTCTTC
v_call: TRBV15; j_call: TRBJ1-2; clone_size: -; d_call: -; cdr3_aa: CATRDPGRPVYGYTF; cdr3_nt: TGTGCCACCAGAGATCCGGGACGGCCGGTCTATGGCTACACCTTC
v_call: TRBV20-1; j_call: TRBJ1-1; clone_size: many; d_call: -; cdr3_aa: CSARGSGGTEAFF; cdr3_nt: TGCAGTGCTAGAGGGTCGGGGGGCACTGAAGCTTTCTTT
v_call: TRBV11-1; j_call: TRBJ2-1; clone_size: -; d_call: -; cdr3_aa: CASSLAGLYNEQFF; cdr3_nt: TGTGCCAGCAGCTTGGCAGGGCTCTACAATGAGCAGTTCTTC
v_call: TRBV7-8; j_call: TRBJ2-5; clone_size: -; d_call: -; cdr3_aa: CASSVTGSDQETQYF; cdr3_nt: TGTGCCAGCAGCGTGACAGGATCCGACCAAGAGACCCAGTACTTC
v_call: TRBV3-1; j_call: TRBJ1-4; clone_size: few; d_call: -; cdr3_aa: CASSQAESVYLEKLFF; cdr3_nt: TGTGCCAGCAGCCAAGCCGAGTCCGTATATCTTGAAAAACTGTTTTTT
v_call: TRBV13; j_call: TRBJ1-4; clone_size: many; d_call: -; cdr3_aa: CASSRAATNEKLFF; cdr3_nt: TGTGCCAGCAGCAGGGCAGCAACTAATGAAAAACTGTTTTTT
v_call: TRBV27; j_call: TRBJ1-6; clone_size: few; d_call: -; cdr3_aa: CASSFQLNNSPLHF; cdr3_nt: TGTGCCAGCAGTTTCCAGCTAAATAATTCACCCCTCCACTTT
v_call: TRBV29-1; j_call: TRBJ2-7; clone_size: -; d_call: -; cdr3_aa: CSVEVQGSHEQYF; cdr3_nt: TGCAGCGTTGAAGTTCAGGGATCTCACGAGCAGTACTTC
v_call: TRBV15; j_call: TRBJ2-4; clone_size: few; d_call: TRBD2; cdr3_aa: CATSDPTGTSGRVDIQYF; cdr3_nt: TGTGCCACCTCAGACCCGACAGGGACTAGCGGGAGGGTTGACATTCAGTACTTC
v_call: TRBV7-6; j_call: TRBJ2-7; clone_size: -; d_call: -; cdr3_aa: CASSPLGTGSYEQYF; cdr3_nt: TGTGCCAGCAGCCCCCTGGGGACGGGCTCCTACGAGCAGTACTTC
v_call: TRBV20-1; j_call: TRBJ1-2; clone_size: -; d_call: -; cdr3_aa: CSARDISRVYGYTF; cdr3_nt: TGCAGTGCTAGAGATATAAGCAGGGTCTATGGCTACACCTTC
v_call: TRBV20-1; j_call: TRBJ2-3; clone_size: -; d_call: -; cdr3_aa: CSAIRRGSTDPGGTDTQYF; cdr3_nt: TGCAGTGCCATCCGAAGGGGTAGTACGGACCCTGGGGGTACAGATACGCAGTATTTT
v_call: TRBV21-1; j_call: TRBJ2-7; clone_size: few; d_call: -; cdr3_aa: CATRRAAGYEQYF; cdr3_nt: TGTGCCACCCGACGGGCCGCAGGTTACGAGCAGTACTTC
v_call: TRBV20-1; j_call: TRBJ2-1; clone_size: many; d_call: -; cdr3_aa: CSAESPGSYNEQFF; cdr3_nt: TGCAGTGCTGAATCCCCAGGCTCCTACAATGAGCAGTTCTTC
v_call: TRBV27; j_call: TRBJ2-3; clone_size: many; d_call: -; cdr3_aa: CASSSGGFSTDTQYF; cdr3_nt: TGTGCCAGCAGTTCCGGAGGGTTTAGCACAGATACGCAGTATTTT
v_call: TRBV14; j_call: TRBJ2-1; clone_size: few; d_call: -; cdr3_aa: CASSQGSENEQFF; cdr3_nt: TGTGCCAGCAGCCAAGGTTCCGAGAATGAGCAGTTCTTC
v_call: TRBV20-1; j_call: TRBJ1-5; clone_size: few; d_call: TRBD1; cdr3_aa: CSATGQSNGWNQPQHF; cdr3_nt: TGCAGTGCAACGGGACAGAGCAACGGATGGAATCAGCCCCAGCATTTT
v_call: TRBV28; j_call: TRBJ1-1; clone_size: few; d_call: -; cdr3_aa: CASTTGYDMNTEAFF; cdr3_nt: TGTGCCAGCACCACAGGGTATGATATGAACACTGAAGCTTTCTTT
v_call: TRBV6-1; j_call: TRBJ2-2; clone_size: few; d_call: -; cdr3_aa: CAGGPVDTGELFF; cdr3_nt: TGTGCCGGAGGTCCGGTTGACACCGGGGAGCTGTTTTTT
v_call: TRBV12-3/TRBV12-4; j_call: TRBJ2-5; clone_size: -; d_call: TRBD2; cdr3_aa: CASSLGLAGPQETQYF; cdr3_nt: TGTGCCAGCAGTTTAGGACTAGCGGGACCCCAAGAGACCCAGTACTTC
v_call: TRBV9; j_call: TRBJ2-3; clone_size: few; d_call: -; cdr3_aa: CASSPRETADYTDTQYF; cdr3_nt: TGTGCCAGCAGCCCCCGGGAGACGGCCGACTACACAGATACGCAGTATTTT